This TCR beta chain was identified in a study of CD8+ T cells in alopecia areata. As concerns this clone: Its antigen is not known.

Extracted from the samples, RNA was reverse transcribed into cDNA to serve as the sequencing template. Produced via immunoSEQ multiplex PCR; TCRdb's table is partial and in-frame only. The sample holds 150,000 or so clones, around 54% seen once. A FACSAria was used to sort CD4+ and CD8+ T cells. These cells came from PBMCs. The CDR3 consists of 14 residues. Losses at the gene ends were 2 bases for V and 7 bases for J; bases not matched to a gene: 4. Study observations and caveats: Sharing of TCRs across patients appeared less clear than in mice, possibly for HLA-related reasons. Affected lesional scalp, above all in alopecia totalis/universalis, was more clonal than normal scalp. Scalp samples also yield sequences from resident alphabeta T cells of normal skin.

Sequenced material: CD4+ T cells sorted from blood. This clonotype was obtained from a human donor in good health. The chain employs TRBV23-1 and TRBJ1-5; TRBD1 matches at 8 bases. Being an ORF, TRBV23-1 has a function that is uncertain. Here the CDR3 reads CASSQSQGAQPQHF. CDR3 bases: TGCGCCAGCAGTCAAAGCCAGGGGGCACAGCCCCAGCATTTT.